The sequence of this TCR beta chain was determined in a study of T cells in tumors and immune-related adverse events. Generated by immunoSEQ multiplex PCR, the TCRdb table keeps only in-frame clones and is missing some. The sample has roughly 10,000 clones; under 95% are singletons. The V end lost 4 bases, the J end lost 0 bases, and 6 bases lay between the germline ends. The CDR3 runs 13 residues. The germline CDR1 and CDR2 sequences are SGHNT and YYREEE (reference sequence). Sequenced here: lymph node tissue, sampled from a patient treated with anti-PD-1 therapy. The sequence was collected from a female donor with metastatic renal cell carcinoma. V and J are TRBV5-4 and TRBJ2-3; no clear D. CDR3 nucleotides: TGTGCCAGCAGCAGGGCTAGCACAGATACGCAGTATTTT. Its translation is CASSRASTDTQYF.